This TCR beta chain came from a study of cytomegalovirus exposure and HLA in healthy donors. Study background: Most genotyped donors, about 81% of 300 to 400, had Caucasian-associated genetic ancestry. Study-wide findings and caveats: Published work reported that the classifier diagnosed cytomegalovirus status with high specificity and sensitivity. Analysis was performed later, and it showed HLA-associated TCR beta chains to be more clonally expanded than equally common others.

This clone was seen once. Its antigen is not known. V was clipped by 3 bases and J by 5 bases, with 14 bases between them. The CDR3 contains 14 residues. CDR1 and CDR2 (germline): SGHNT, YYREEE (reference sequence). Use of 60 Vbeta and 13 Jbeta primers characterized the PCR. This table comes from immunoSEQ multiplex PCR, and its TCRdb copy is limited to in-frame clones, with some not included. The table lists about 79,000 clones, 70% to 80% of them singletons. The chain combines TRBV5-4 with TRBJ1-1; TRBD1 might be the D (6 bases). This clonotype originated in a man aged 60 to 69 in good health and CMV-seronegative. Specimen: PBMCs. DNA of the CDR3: TGTGCCAGCAGCTCCCCAGGGGTTGGTACTGAAGCTTTCTTT. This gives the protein CASSSPGVGTEAFF.